This passage covers 9 T cell receptor beta chains from one sample sequenced in a study of T-cell reconstitution after alpha-beta-depleted transplantation in children. Unique molecular identifiers featured in how the TCRbeta library was prepared. Each CDR3 protein is one row after TCRdb ran MiXCR on the PCR reads. Here the sample spans about 240,000 distinct CDR3 sequences, around 12% being singletons. Material: PBMCs from the stem cell graft donor, obtained from the stem cell graft. The receptors come from a human donor who donated a stem cell graft to a child with acute lymphoblastic leukemia.

This clonotype was observed at least ten times. This sequence joins TRBV20-1 and TRBJ2-1; no definite D call. The CDR3 loop spans 15 amino acids. In germline, CDR1 is DFQATT, CDR2 SNEGSKA (reference sequence). Trimming removed 0 bases at V and 0 bases at J, with 9 bases between. Here the CDR3 reads CSARESRSSYNEQFF. CDR3 DNA sequence: TGCAGTGCTAGAGAGAGCAGGAGCTCCTACAATGAGCAGTTCTTC.

This clonotype was seen repeatedly, ten times or more. This chain joins TRBV29-1 and TRBJ2-7, with 10 bases fitting TRBD1. Germline V gene lookup returns CDR1 SQVTM and CDR2 ANQGSEA. The CDR3 is made up of 13 amino acids. The V and J ends lost 1 base and 5 bases, in that order; junction bases with no gene match: 2. The CDR3 is CSVEVGTGDEQYF. The CDR3 region has the DNA TGCAGCGTTGAAGTAGGGACAGGGGACGAGCAGTACTTC.

This clonotype has ten or more counts. The chain employs TRBV12-3 or TRBV12-4 and TRBJ2-1; no clear D. V was cut by 5 bases and J by 14 bases, with 19 bases left in between. This CDR3 has 13 residues. The CDR3 reads CASSVQRPTEEFF. Written as DNA, the CDR3 is TGTGCCAGCAGTGTCCAACGGCCGACCGAGGAGTTCTTC.

The sample holds many counts of this clonotype. The gene calls are TRBV2 and TRBJ2-7; D is perhaps TRBD1 (6 bases). The germline gives CDR1 SNHLY, CDR2 FYNNEI. This CDR3 contains 14 residues. The V end lost 1 base, the J end lost 3 bases, and 10 bases lay between the germline ends. CDR3 sequence reads: CASSEGPGVYEQYF. CDR3 sequence (DNA): TGTGCCAGCAGTGAAGGGCCAGGGGTCTACGAGCAGTACTTC. Using reference TRBV2 and TRBJ2-7 for the parts outside the CDR3, the full variable domain is EPEVTQTPSHQVTQMGQEVILRCVPISNHLYFYWYRQILGQKVEFLVSFYNNEISEKSEIFDDQFSVERPDGSNFTLKIRSTKLEDSAMYFCASSEGPGVYEQYFGPGTRLTVT.

The sample holds many counts of this clonotype. J is TRBJ1-5 and V is TRBV12-3 or TRBV12-4; TRBD1 is a possible D gene (5 bases). CDR3 length: 15 amino acids. V lost 7 bases, J lost 5 bases, and 18 bases lay in between. The CDR3 bases are TGTGCCAGCACTAACGGGGCCGGAGAGTATCAGCCCCAGCATTTT. This translates into CASTNGAGEYQPQHF.

This clonotype has ten or more counts. The chain recombines TRBV12-3 or TRBV12-4 with TRBJ1-5, with D tentatively TRBD1 (6 bases). This CDR3 comprises 14 residues. Trimming removed 5 bases from V and 4 bases from J, with 12 bases in between. The CDR3 protein is CASSLGQPNQPQHF. The DNA of the CDR3 is TGTGCCAGCAGTCTAGGACAGCCTAATCAGCCCCAGCATTTT.

This clonotype was recorded many times. The chain joins TRBV20-1 to TRBJ2-1; the match to TRBD2 covers 7 bases. The V gene's germline CDR1 is DFQATT and CDR2 SNEGSKA (reference sequence). There are 15 residues in the CDR3. Trimming removed 2 bases from V and 4 bases from J; junction bases left unmatched: 8. The CDR3 loop is CSARPASGQYNEQFF. The CDR3 DNA reads TGCAGTGCTAGACCGGCTAGCGGACAATACAATGAGCAGTTCTTC.

This clonotype was recorded many times. The chain has TRBV25-1 and TRBJ2-6, with D unresolved. The CDR3 consists of 14 residues. V lost 6 bases to trimming and J lost 0 bases, with 6 bases between them. Per the germline V gene, CDR1 is MGHDK and CDR2 is SYGVNS. CDR3 sequence: CASRRDSGANVLTF. The CDR3 nucleotides are TGTGCCAGCAGAAGGGACTCTGGGGCCAACGTCCTGACTTTC.

There are many counts of this clonotype. The rearrangement joins TRBV7-9 to TRBJ2-5, with D possibly TRBD2 on 6 matching bases. CDR1 and CDR2 (germline): SEHNR, FQNEAQ (reference sequence). Trimming removed 4 bases at V and 1 base at J, with 13 bases between. This CDR3 comprises 15 residues. The chain's CDR3 is CASSSSGGTQETQYF. The CDR3 coding sequence is TGTGCCAGCAGCTCCAGCGGCGGGACCCAAGAGACCCAGTACTTC.